Given below is one T cell receptor beta chain in context. The CDR3 has 16 residues. Germline loops: CDR1 SGDLS, CDR2 YYNGEE. V lost 0 bases and J lost 2, with 12 bases in between. This sample stems from a study of blood T cell repertoires in COVID-19. Study-level information: Collection of acute and convalescent COVID-19 samples took place in the United States, Italy and Spain.

Using immunoSEQ multiplex PCR, the repertoire was profiled, and TCRdb retains in-frame clones only, with some absent. This table holds about 250,000 clones, approximately 89% found once. Seattle cases were enrolled at active infection and followed longitudinally. The sequence was obtained from a woman in her twenties or thirties with COVID-19, enrolled during active disease. The rearrangement joins TRBV9 to TRBJ1-3; perhaps TRBD1 as D (5 bases). The specimen was peripheral blood. DNA for the CDR3: TGTGCCAGCAGCGTAGCCCCTACAGGAACTGGAAACACCATATATTTT. Translation: CASSVAPTGTGNTIYF.